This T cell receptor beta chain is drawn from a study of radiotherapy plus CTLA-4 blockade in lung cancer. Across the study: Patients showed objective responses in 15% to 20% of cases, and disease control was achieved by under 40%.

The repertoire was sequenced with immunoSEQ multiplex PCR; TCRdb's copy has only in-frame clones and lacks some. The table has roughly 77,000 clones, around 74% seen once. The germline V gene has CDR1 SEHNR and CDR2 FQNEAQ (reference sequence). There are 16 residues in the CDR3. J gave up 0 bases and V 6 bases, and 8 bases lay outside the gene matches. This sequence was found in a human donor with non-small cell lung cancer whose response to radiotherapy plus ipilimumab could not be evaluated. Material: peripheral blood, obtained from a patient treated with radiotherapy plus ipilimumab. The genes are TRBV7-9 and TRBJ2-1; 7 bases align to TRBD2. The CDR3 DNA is TGTGCCAGCAGAACTACAGCGGGGAGCTCCTACAATGAGCAGTTCTTC. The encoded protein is CASRTTAGSSYNEQFF.